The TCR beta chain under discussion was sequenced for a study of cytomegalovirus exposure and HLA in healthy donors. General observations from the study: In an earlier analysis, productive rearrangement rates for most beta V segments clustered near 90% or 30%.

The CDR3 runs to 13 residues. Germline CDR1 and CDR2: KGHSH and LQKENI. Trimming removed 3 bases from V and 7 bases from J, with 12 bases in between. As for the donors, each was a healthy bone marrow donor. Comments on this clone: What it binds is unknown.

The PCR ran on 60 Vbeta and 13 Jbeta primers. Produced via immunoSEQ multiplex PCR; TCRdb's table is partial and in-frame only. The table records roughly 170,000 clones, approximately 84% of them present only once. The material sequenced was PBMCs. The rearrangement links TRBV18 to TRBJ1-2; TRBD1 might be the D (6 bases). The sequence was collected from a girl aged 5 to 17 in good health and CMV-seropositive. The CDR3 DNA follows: TGTGCCAGCTCACCTACAGGGTTCGGTGGCTACACCTTC. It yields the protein CASSPTGFGGYTF.